The clone carrying this T cell receptor (beta chain) was seen repeatedly, ten times or more. V lost 1 base and J 4 bases, leaving 14 bases between the germline ends. The CDR3 totals 15 residues. Looked up from germline, CDR1 is SQVTM and CDR2 is ANQGSEA. TCRdb re-called the 5' RACE reads with MiXCR, one entry per CDR3 protein. This sample carries roughly 250,000 distinct CDR3 sequences, roughly a tenth of them seen once, and the ten largest clones take 2% to 3%. The sample originates from a study of CD8 T cells in ankylosing spondylitis. This TCR came from a male donor with ankylosing spondylitis or in good health (not recorded which). The V gene is TRBV29-1, the J gene TRBJ2-1, with D hard to call. Input material: blood, either unsorted or a sorted T cell fraction (not recorded which). CDR3 residues: CSVEGADGQYNEQFF. The CDR3 bases are TGCAGCGTTGAAGGAGCCGATGGGCAATACAATGAGCAGTTCTTC.